This entry concerns a single TCR beta chain. The antigen remains undetermined. This CDR3 is also generated by other DNA sequences in the sample. V lost 6 bases to trimming and J lost 7 bases; unmatched junction nucleotides: 6. Per the germline V gene, CDR1 is MNHNS and CDR2 is SASEGT. CDR3 length: 14 residues. The data were obtained in a study of shared clonotypes between healthy human individuals. Findings and limits, study-wide: Some clonotypes were shared by all four sorted-subset donors, while others were not shared. The non-shared ones had lower generation probabilities than the shared ones.

TCRdb keeps only in-frame clones here, not all; method: immunoSEQ multiplex PCR. Here the sample spans 1,100,000 or so clones, around three quarters being singletons. Specimen: memory CD4+ T cells from PBMCs. Sample subset: CD45RA-negative fraction. The chain uses TRBV6-1 and TRBJ1-5; 10 positions agree with TRBD1. The sequence derives from a man between 18 and 35 years old in good health. Some clones in this sample may be carry-over from other donors' samples. The CDR3 spells CASSGDRGRQPQHF. DNA for the CDR3: TGTGCCAGCAGCGGAGACAGGGGGCGACAGCCCCAGCATTTT.